This TCR beta chain is from a study of T cell repertoires in cytomegalovirus infection. The CDR3 is 12 residues long. V gave up 3 bases and J gave up 9 bases, with 9 bases separating them. Concerning this clonotype itself: Its cognate antigen is unknown.

MiXCR, run by TCRdb on the reads, gives a single entry per CDR3 protein. The repertoire consists of a few hundred thousand distinct CDR3 sequences, with almost 40% occurring once and the leading ten covering 48%. The material sequenced was cultured PBMCs, taken from culture after CMV antigen stimulation. V usage is TRBV12-3 or TRBV12-4 and J usage is TRBJ1-5, with D uncertain. This TCR derives from a human donor in good health (CMV status not recorded). Some clones in this sample may be carry-over from other donors' samples. The CDR3 region has the DNA TGTGCCAGCAGTTTTGTTGCGTGGCCCCAGCATTTT. This translates into CASSFVAWPQHF.